The T cell receptor beta chain described here comes from a study of cytomegalovirus exposure and HLA in healthy donors. Overall study: Of the donors genotyped, several hundred in all, 65% to 90% fell in the Caucasian-associated ancestry cluster. Study-level findings and limits: A highly shared variant cluster was judged a likely technical artifact. Earlier results showed most TCR beta V segments being productive about 87% or about 30% of the time.

PCR was performed using 60 Vbeta and 13 Jbeta primers. Methods used by the authors: About 10 million of about 80 million unique TCR beta chains were shared, per a later count. Assay: immunoSEQ multiplex PCR; the TCRdb copy retains only in-frame clones and omits some. That table furnishes V, J and clone size, whereas the DNA furnished D and trimming. The sample records fewer than 200,000 clones, approximately 70% being singletons. A few counts support this clone. The antigen is not known. The sequence derives from a woman between 35 and 50 years old in good health and CMV-seropositive. Sequencing was performed on PBMCs.

Here the CDR3 reads CASSGTPGQVSSTDTQYF. Here the CDR3 DNA reads TGTGCCAGCAGCGGCACTCCGGGACAGGTCTCTAGCACAGATACGCAGTATTTT. The chain has TRBV7-6 and TRBJ2-3; 8 bases line up with TRBD1. The J segment lost 0 bases and the V segment lost 5 bases, leaving 13 bases of the junction unmatched. The CDR3 length is 18 residues. Germline V gene data show CDR1 as SGHVS and CDR2 as FNYEAQ.